What follows are 4 T cell receptor beta chains derived from one specimen sequenced in a study of radiotherapy plus CTLA-4 blockade in lung cancer. Profiling relied on immunoSEQ multiplex PCR, and the TCRdb table lists in-frame clones only, not all of them. The sample lists around 80,000 clones, over 80% occurring once. Sequencing was performed on peripheral blood, taken from a patient treated with radiotherapy plus ipilimumab. All receptors come from a human donor with non-small cell lung cancer who had stable disease on radiotherapy plus ipilimumab.

The rearrangement links TRBV12-5 to TRBJ2-1; possibly TRBD2 for D (6 bases). Germline-derived CDR1 and CDR2 are LGHNT and FRNRAP. This CDR3 comprises 12 residues. The ends were cut back, 6 bases at V and 6 bases at J, with 9 bases in the middle. This CDR3 is CASGPGLNEQFF. The CDR3 coding sequence is TGTGCTAGTGGCCCGGGACTCAATGAGCAGTTCTTC.

This rearrangement joins TRBV5-1 to TRBJ2-5; 9 positions match TRBD2. V lost 4 bases to trimming and J lost 3 bases; unmatched junction nucleotides: 4. The CDR3 sequence is 14 residues long. The germline CDR1 and CDR2 sequences are SGHRS and YFSETQ. The CDR3 reads CASSPGLAKETQYF. CDR3 in DNA: TGCGCCAGCAGCCCAGGACTAGCGAAAGAGACCCAGTACTTC.

V usage is TRBV11-2 and J usage is TRBJ1-4, with D tentatively TRBD1 (5 bases). Germline V gene lookup returns CDR1 SGHAT and CDR2 FQNNGV. Trimming shortened V by 5 bases and J by 5 bases, and 9 bases separated the two germline ends. The CDR3 consists of 13 residues. The CDR3 coding sequence is TGTGCCAGCAGCGGGGGTGAGAATGAAAAACTGTTTTTT. Amino acids: CASSGGENEKLFF.

The J gene is TRBJ2-7, the V gene TRBV27; D is uncertain. The CDR3 is made up of 12 amino acids. Trimming shortened V by 6 bases and J by 2 bases, and 8 bases separated the two germline ends. Germline loops: CDR1 MNHEY, CDR2 SMNVEV (reference sequence). DNA for the CDR3: TGTGCCAGCAGAAACAACGCCTACGAGCAGTACTTC. This translates into CASRNNAYEQYF.